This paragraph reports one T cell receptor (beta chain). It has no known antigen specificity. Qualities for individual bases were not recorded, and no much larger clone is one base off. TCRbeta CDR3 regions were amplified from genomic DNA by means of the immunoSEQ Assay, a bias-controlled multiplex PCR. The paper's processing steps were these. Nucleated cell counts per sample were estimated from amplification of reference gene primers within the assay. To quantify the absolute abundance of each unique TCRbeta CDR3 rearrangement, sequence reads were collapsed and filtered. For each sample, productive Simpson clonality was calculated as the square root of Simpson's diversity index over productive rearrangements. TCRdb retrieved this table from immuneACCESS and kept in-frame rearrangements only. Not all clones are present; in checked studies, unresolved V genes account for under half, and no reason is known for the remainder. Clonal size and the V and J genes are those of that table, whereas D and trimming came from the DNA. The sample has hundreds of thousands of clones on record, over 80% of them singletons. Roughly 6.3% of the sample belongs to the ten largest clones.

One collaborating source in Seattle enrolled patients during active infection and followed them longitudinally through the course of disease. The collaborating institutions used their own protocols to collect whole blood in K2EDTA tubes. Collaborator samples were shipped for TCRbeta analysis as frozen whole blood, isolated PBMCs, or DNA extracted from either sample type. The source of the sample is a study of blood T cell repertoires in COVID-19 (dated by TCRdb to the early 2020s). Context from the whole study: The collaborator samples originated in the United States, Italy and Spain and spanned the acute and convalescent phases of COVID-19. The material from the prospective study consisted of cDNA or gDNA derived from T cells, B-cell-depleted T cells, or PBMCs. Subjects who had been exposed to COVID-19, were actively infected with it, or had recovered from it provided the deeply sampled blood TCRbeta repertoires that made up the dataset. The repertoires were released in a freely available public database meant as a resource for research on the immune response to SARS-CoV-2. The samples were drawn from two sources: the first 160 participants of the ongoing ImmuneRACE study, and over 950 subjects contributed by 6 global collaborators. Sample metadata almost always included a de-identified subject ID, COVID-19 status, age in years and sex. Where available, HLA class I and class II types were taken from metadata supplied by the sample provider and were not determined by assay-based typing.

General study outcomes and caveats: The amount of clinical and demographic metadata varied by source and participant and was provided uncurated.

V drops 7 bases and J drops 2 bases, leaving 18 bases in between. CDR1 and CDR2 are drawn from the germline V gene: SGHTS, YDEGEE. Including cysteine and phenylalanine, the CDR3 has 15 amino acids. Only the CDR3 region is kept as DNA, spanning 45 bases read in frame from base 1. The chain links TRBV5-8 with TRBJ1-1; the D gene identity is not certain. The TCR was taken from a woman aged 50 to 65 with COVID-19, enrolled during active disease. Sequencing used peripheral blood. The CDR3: CASQKYGGFNTEAFF. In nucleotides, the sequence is TGTGCCAGCCAAAAATACGGAGGGTTCAACACTGAAGCTTTCTTT. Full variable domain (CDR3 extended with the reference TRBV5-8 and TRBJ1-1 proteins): EAGVTQSPTHLIKTRGQQATLRCSPISGHTSVYWYQQALGLGLQFLLWYDEGEERNRGNFPPRFSGRQFPNYSSELNVNALELEDSALYLCASQKYGGFNTEAFFGQGTRLTVV.